This T cell receptor beta chain was documented in a study of blood T cell repertoires in COVID-19. Germline V gene sequence: CDR1 KGHSH, CDR2 LQKENI. The CDR3 sequence is 16 residues long. The J segment lost 0 bases and the V segment lost 3 bases, leaving 5 bases of the junction unmatched. The repertoire was sequenced with immunoSEQ multiplex PCR; TCRdb's copy has only in-frame clones and lacks some. The table lists roughly 140,000 clones, 84% of them singletons, with approximately 9.5% in the top ten. This chain connects TRBV18 to TRBJ1-1, with 9 bases matching TRBD1. The sequence derives from a woman aged 80 or over in a cohort sampled during active or convalescent COVID-19. Material for sequencing was peripheral blood. The CDR3 protein is CASSPTGQGMNTEAFF. The CDR3 DNA is TGTGCCAGCTCACCCACCGGACAGGGGATGAACACTGAAGCTTTCTTT. The full variable domain, with the rest looked up from reference TRBV18 and TRBJ1-1, is NAGVMQNPRHLVRRRGQEARLRCSPMKGHSHVYWYRQLPEEGLKFMVYLQKENIIDESGMPKERFSAEFPKEGPSILRIQQVVRGDSAAYFCASSPTGQGMNTEAFFGQGTRLTVV.